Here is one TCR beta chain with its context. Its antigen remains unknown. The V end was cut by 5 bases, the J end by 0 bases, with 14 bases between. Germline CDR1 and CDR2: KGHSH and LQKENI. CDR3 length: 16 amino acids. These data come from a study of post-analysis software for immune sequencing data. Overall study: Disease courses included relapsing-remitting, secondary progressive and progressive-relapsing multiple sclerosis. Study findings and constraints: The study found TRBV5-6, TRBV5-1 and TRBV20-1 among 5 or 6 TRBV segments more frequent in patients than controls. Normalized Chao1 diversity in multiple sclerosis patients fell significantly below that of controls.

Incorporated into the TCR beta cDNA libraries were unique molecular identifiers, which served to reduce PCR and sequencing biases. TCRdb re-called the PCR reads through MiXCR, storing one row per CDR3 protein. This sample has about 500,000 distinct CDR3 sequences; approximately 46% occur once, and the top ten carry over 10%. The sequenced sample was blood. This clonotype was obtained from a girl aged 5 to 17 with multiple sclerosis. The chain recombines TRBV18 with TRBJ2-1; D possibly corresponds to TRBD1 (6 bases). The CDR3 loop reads CASSSTGESSYNEQFF. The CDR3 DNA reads TGTGCCAGCTCATCGACAGGCGAGAGCTCCTACAATGAGCAGTTCTTC.